The 6 T cell receptor beta chains in this list originate from one sample, sequenced in a study of spatial heterogeneity in lung cancer. Overall study findings and caveats: Mutation counts in tumors were tracked by counts of expanded intratumoral alpha and beta TCRs.

Noted time point: sample taken at primary tumor resection. These TCRs' antigens remain unknown. TCRdb re-called the 5' RACE reads through MiXCR, storing one row per CDR3 protein. Of about 14,000 distinct CDR3 sequences listed, 3% to 4% are singletons. Sequencing was performed on lung tumor tissue, taken at surgery. Receptors originate from a male donor with early-stage non-small cell lung cancer.

This clonotype was observed at least ten times. The V and J genes are TRBV2 and TRBJ1-1, with a tentative D call TRBD1 (5 bases). From germline, CDR1 is SNHLY and CDR2 FYNNEI. The CDR3 loop spans 12 amino acids. V lost 7 bases and J 5 bases, leaving 11 bases between the germline ends. The DNA of the CDR3 is TGTGCCAGCAAGATGGGGGATACTGAAGCTTTCTTT. Residues: CASKMGDTEAFF.

This clonotype occurred many times. The gene calls are TRBV6-5 and TRBJ1-2, with no clear D. The germline CDR1 and CDR2 sequences are MNHEY and SVGAGI. The CDR3 is 14 amino acids. The V and J ends lost 2 bases and 4 bases respectively, with 11 bases between them. The CDR3 nucleotides read TGTGCCAGCAGTTACGACCGGTACTTCTATGGCTACACCTTC. It codes for CASSYDRYFYGYTF.

Notes on this clonotype: A read error may account for a junction end that differs from germline. CDR3 region: CASSSLGRTALRNTEAFF. The CDR3 nucleotides read TGTGCCAGCAGTTCCCTAGGGAGGACAGCACTTAGGAACACAGAAGCTTTCTTT. The J gene is TRBJ1-1, the V gene TRBV12-3 or TRBV12-4, with a weak D call TRBD1 (6 bases). This CDR3 is built from 18 residues.

This clonotype was counted many times. J is TRBJ1-2 and V is TRBV28; the D is unclear. Germline V gene lookup returns CDR1 MDHEN and CDR2 SYDVKM. The CDR3 contains 12 residues. Trimming removed 6 bases from V and 8 bases from J, with 13 bases in between. The chain's CDR3 is CASSLDSGGYTF. CDR3 DNA: TGTGCCAGCAGCCTTGATTCGGGCGGCTACACCTTC.

This clonotype has at least ten counts. The V call is TRBV3-1, the J call TRBJ2-7; TRBD2 aligns across 7 bases. J lost 0 bases, V lost 5 bases, and 4 bases had no gene match. The CDR3 length is 14 residues. Germline V gene data show CDR1 as LGHDT and CDR2 as YNNKEL (reference sequence). As DNA, the CDR3 is TGTGCCAGCAGCAACTCGGGGGGCTCCTACGAGCAGTACTTC. Residues: CASSNSGGSYEQYF.

This clonotype was seen ten or more times. The chain employs TRBV7-2 and TRBJ2-1, with TRBD2 matching 12 bases. This CDR3 has 18 residues. V lost 8 bases to trimming and J lost 9 bases; unmatched junction nucleotides: 20. Germline V CDR1 and CDR2: SGHTA, FQGNSA. The CDR3 is CASLNRASGGASSGEQFF. In nucleotides, the CDR3 is TGTGCCAGCCTTAATCGGGCTAGCGGGGGGGCCTCGTCCGGTGAGCAGTTCTTC.